This passage covers 29 T cell receptor beta chains from one sample sequenced in a study of regulatory T cells in long-lasting Graves disease. Time point denoted: newly diagnosed GD, antithyroid drugs for less than 3 months. After RNA was extracted from PBMCs, the TCR library was made from it. For TCR beta, libraries came from iRepertoire HTBI primers and Arm-PCR of CDR3 regions. TCRdb processed the multiplex PCR reads anew with MiXCR; each CDR3 protein has one entry. The table lists under 300,000 distinct CDR3 sequences, 20% of them singletons. The specimen was peripheral blood mononuclear cells (PBMCs), collected at new diagnosis, from a patient treated with antithyroid drugs. Receptor source: a female donor with Graves disease.

This clonotype was seen at least ten times. The rearrangement joins TRBV5-1 to TRBJ2-5, with D perhaps being TRBD1 or TRBD2 (5 bases each). CDR1 is SGHRS, CDR2 YFSETQ, per germline. Trimming shortened V by 2 bases and J by 1 base, and 12 bases separated the two germline ends. The CDR3 spans 15 residues. The CDR3 nucleotides read TGCGCCAGCAGCTTTTTGGGGACCGTCCAAGAGACCCAGTACTTC. Encoded protein: CASSFLGTVQETQYF.

This clonotype was seen repeatedly, ten times or more. The chain couples TRBV20-1 to TRBJ2-1; no clear D gene. Trimming took 3 bases from V and 2 from J, leaving 2 bases between them. The length of the CDR3 is 11 residues. Per the germline V gene, CDR1 is DFQATT and CDR2 is SNEGSKA (reference sequence). CDR3 protein: CSASAYNEQFF. The DNA for the CDR3 is TGCAGTGCTAGTGCCTACAATGAGCAGTTCTTC.

At least ten counts were recorded for this clonotype. V gene TRBV6-1 combines with J gene TRBJ2-1; D call uncertain. Germline CDR1 reads MNHNS; CDR2 reads SASEGT. Trimming removed 6 bases from V and 2 bases from J, with 14 bases in between. There are 15 residues in the CDR3. The CDR3 bases are TGTGCCAGCAGGGAAAACCAGGCTACCTACAATGAGCAGTTCTTC. Protein: CASRENQATYNEQFF.

This clonotype has a handful of counts. Possible read error: a much larger clone is one base away. The V and J genes are TRBV5-1 and TRBJ1-4, with D maybe TRBD1 (5 bases). CDR3 size: 16 residues. Germline CDR1 SGHRS, CDR2 YFSETQ. The CDR3 coding sequence is TGCGCCGGCAGCGTACGGCCGGGACTGACGAATGAAAAACTGTTTTTT. As protein: CAGSVRPGLTNEKLFF.

The chain carries TRBV6-2 or TRBV6-3 and TRBJ1-4, with TRBD1 as a possible D gene (6 bases). The CDR3 has 15 amino acids. Germline V gene lookup returns CDR1 MNHEY and CDR2 SVGEGT. V was trimmed by 5 bases and J by 2 bases, leaving 12 bases between them. CDR3 sequence: CASSLQGRTNEKLFF. CDR3 sequence (DNA): TGTGCCAGCAGTCTACAGGGCCGGACTAATGAAAAACTGTTTTTT.

This clonotype has ten or more counts. The rearrangement joins TRBV19 to TRBJ1-1, with D uncertain. Germline V gene lookup returns CDR1 LNHDA and CDR2 SQIVND (reference sequence). Deletions cut 6 bases from V and 3 bases from J, with 8 bases between. The CDR3 covers 12 residues. The CDR3: CASRPRDTEAFF. CDR3 DNA sequence: TGTGCCAGTAGGCCTCGGGACACTGAAGCTTTCTTT.

This clonotype has only a few counts. The chain carries TRBV20-1 and TRBJ1-6; 8 bases are shared with TRBD1. The germline CDR1 and CDR2 sequences are DFQATT and SNEGSKA (reference sequence). After removal of 4 bases from V and 11 bases from J, the junction contained 4 bases not matched to a gene. The CDR3 sequence is 12 residues long. In DNA, the CDR3 is TGCAGTGCTATTGGACAGGGTCCACCCCTCCACTTT. Its protein is CSAIGQGPPLHF.

A few counts support this clonotype. The chain combines TRBV19 with TRBJ2-1; D gene uncertain. Trimming pared 5 bases from V and 9 bases from J, leaving 17 bases between. CDR3 length equals 14 residues. Germline CDR1 and CDR2: LNHDA and SQIVND (reference sequence). The CDR3 DNA follows: TGTGCCAGTAGTTTTCCGGCCCAGCGCGGTGAGCAGTTCTTC. Amino acid sequence: CASSFPAQRGEQFF.

The V call is TRBV20-1, the J call TRBJ2-1; 7 nucleotides match TRBD1. The ends lost 6 bases at V and 7 bases at J; junction bases unmatched: 9. Germline assignment: CDR1 DFQATT and CDR2 SNEGSKA (reference sequence). The CDR3 is 13 amino acids. Written as DNA, the CDR3 is TGCAGTGCGGAACATCCAGGGGGTAATGAGCAGTTCTTC. Translating gives CSAEHPGGNEQFF.

This clonotype occurred many times. This chain uses TRBV7-2 with TRBJ2-3; D perhaps matches TRBD2 (5 bases). The ends were cut back, 5 bases at V and 5 bases at J, with 17 bases in the middle. In germline, CDR1 is SGHTA, CDR2 FQGNSA. This CDR3 contains 15 residues. The chain's CDR3 is CASSVEGPSGDTQYF. The CDR3 nucleotides are TGTGCCAGCAGCGTAGAGGGCCCGAGCGGAGATACGCAGTATTTT.

This clonotype turned up a few times. The V and J genes are TRBV6-1 and TRBJ2-5; no clear D. Trimming took 8 bases from V and 1 from J, leaving 14 bases between them. Germline CDR1 MNHNS, CDR2 SASEGT. CDR3 size: 14 residues. CDR3 coding DNA: TGTGCCAGCCAAAGGGTCGTGCCCCAAGAGACCCAGTACTTC. Its translation is CASQRVVPQETQYF.

This clonotype occurred a few times. The V gene is TRBV20-1, the J gene TRBJ1-5; tentative D call: TRBD1 (6 bases). The V gene lost 6 bases and the J gene lost 0 bases, with 18 bases spanning the gap. The CDR3 spans 16 residues. CDR1 and CDR2 from the germline V gene are DFQATT and SNEGSKA (reference sequence). This CDR3 reads CSARGRGGYSNQPQHF. The CDR3 region has the DNA TGCAGTGCCCGGGGCAGGGGAGGATATAGCAATCAGCCCCAGCATTTT.

As to this clonotype: A much larger clone lies a single base off, so this may be a read error. CDR3: CASQGDTGELFF. DNA of the CDR3: TGTGCCAGCCAGGGGGACACCGGGGAGCTGTTTTTT. This chain links TRBV6-2 or TRBV6-3 with TRBJ2-2, with 7 bases lining up with TRBD1. Germline CDR1 MNHEY, CDR2 SVGEGT. The CDR3 loop spans 12 amino acids. Trimming cost V 8 bases and J 3 bases; bases outside gene matches: 0.

This clonotype was observed at least ten times. V is TRBV20-1 and J is TRBJ1-5; a possible D gene is TRBD1 (6 bases). Germline loops: CDR1 DFQATT, CDR2 SNEGSKA (reference sequence). CDR3 length equals 12 residues. This CDR3 reads CSAGQGNQPQHF. The CDR3 nucleotides read TGCAGCGCCGGTCAGGGGAATCAGCCCCAGCATTTT.

In its sample, this clonotype was seen a few times. V and J are TRBV4-2 and TRBJ2-1, with a tentative D call TRBD2 (5 bases). Germline assignment: CDR1 LGHNA and CDR2 YNFKEQ. The CDR3 is 15 amino acids. The V gene lost 4 bases and the J gene lost 1 base, with 11 bases spanning the gap. The CDR3 here is CASSRLRESYNEQFF. As DNA, the CDR3 is TGTGCCAGCAGCCGCTTGAGGGAGTCCTACAATGAGCAGTTCTTC.

This clonotype was detected ten times or more. The gene calls are TRBV20-1 and TRBJ1-1; 7 nucleotides match TRBD1. The CDR3 runs 15 residues. V dropped 1 base and J dropped 5; count of bases not matched to a gene: 10. Germline loops: CDR1 DFQATT, CDR2 SNEGSKA (reference sequence). Here the CDR3 DNA reads TGCAGTGCTAGAGGTTCGACAGGGCCCGGTACTGAAGCTTTCTTT. Translation gives CSARGSTGPGTEAFF.

This clonotype was seen just once. V and J are TRBV10-3 and TRBJ1-3; D gene ambiguous. The germline V gene has CDR1 ENHRY and CDR2 SYGVKD. V was trimmed by 3 bases and J by 4 bases, leaving 13 bases between them. The CDR3 is made up of 15 amino acids. CDR3: CAISDLGSRGNTIYF. The CDR3 nucleotides read TGTGCCATCAGTGACCTGGGCAGCCGAGGAAACACCATATATTTT.

There are many counts of this clonotype. The CDR3 nucleotides are TGTGCCAGCAGACCGGGACAGGGAGAGGCATATAATTCACCCCTCCACTTT. It specifies CASRPGQGEAYNSPLHF. The chain recombines TRBV6-1 with TRBJ1-6; 9 nucleotides agree with TRBD1. The CDR3 consists of 17 residues. CDR1 and CDR2 from the germline V gene are MNHNS and SASEGT. V shed 6 bases and J 4 bases; nucleotides not matched to a gene: 10.

The table lists this clonotype with many counts. V is TRBV20-1 and J is TRBJ1-1; possibly TRBD1 for D (6 bases). Germline CDR1 is DFQATT and CDR2 is SNEGSKA (reference sequence). This CDR3 is built from 13 residues. Trimming took 4 bases from V and 6 from J, leaving 15 bases between them. DNA of the CDR3: TGCAGTGCTATGACAGGCAACCGCGCTGAAGCTTTCTTT. Translation: CSAMTGNRAEAFF.

This clonotype was recorded a few times. The chain joins TRBV30 to TRBJ1-2; 7 bases are a match to TRBD1. Trimming took 4 bases from V and 6 from J; bases not matched to a gene: 8. In germline, CDR1 is GTSNPN, CDR2 SVGIG (reference sequence). The CDR3 has 13 residues. The CDR3 reads CAWTRRTGDGYTF. In nucleotides, the CDR3 is TGTGCCTGGACCCGTCGAACAGGGGATGGCTACACCTTC.

This clonotype was detected ten times or more. The chain recombines TRBV7-3 with TRBJ2-7; 13 bases are a match to TRBD2. V shed 6 bases, J shed 4 bases, and the junction held 6 bases outside the gene matches. CDR1 and CDR2 (germline): SGHTA, FQGTGA. The CDR3 is 15 amino acids. In nucleotides, the CDR3 is TGTGCCAGCAGTCTGGGGACTAGCGGGATATACGAGCAGTACTTC. Translation gives CASSLGTSGIYEQYF.

This clonotype came up many times. This rearrangement joins TRBV7-9 to TRBJ2-7; 7 bases are shared with TRBD1. This CDR3 is 14 amino acids long. CDR1 and CDR2 from the germline V gene are SEHNR and FQNEAQ (reference sequence). V was pared by 0 bases and J by 4 bases, with 3 bases of the junction left unmatched. The CDR3 bases are TGTGCCAGCAGCTTAGCGGGGACAGTTTACGAGCAGTACTTC. Its protein product is CASSLAGTVYEQYF.

The table lists this clonotype with many counts. The chain joins TRBV5-1 to TRBJ2-3; unclear D gene. V lost 0 bases, J lost 5 bases, and 16 bases lay in between. The CDR3 runs to 16 residues. From germline, CDR1 is SGHRS and CDR2 YFSETQ. CDR3 bases: TGCGCCAGCAGCTTGGCCGGTGGCTCATTAGAAGATACGCAGTATTTT. Protein product: CASSLAGGSLEDTQYF.

In regard to this clonotype: A much larger clone is a single base away; this may be a read error. The chain couples TRBV6-5 to TRBJ1-1, with a possible D match to TRBD1 (5 bases). The CDR3 extends over 15 amino acids. Germline V gene lookup returns CDR1 MNHEY and CDR2 SVGAGI. DNA for the CDR3: TGTGCCAGCAGTTACTCGCGGGGGTGGAACACTGAAGCTTCCTTT. Translating gives CASSYSRGWNTEASF.

Many counts were recorded for this clonotype. The chain is built from TRBV7-2 and TRBJ1-6, with D unresolved. The CDR3 totals 15 residues. V was shortened by 0 bases and J by 9 bases, with 12 bases between the two germline ends. Germline V gene lookup returns CDR1 SGHTA and CDR2 FQGNSA. CDR3 nucleotides: TGTGCCAGCAGCTTAGCGCAGGTCATGTTTTCACCCCTCCACTTT. It encodes CASSLAQVMFSPLHF. Combining the CDR3 with reference TRBV7-2 and TRBJ1-6 gives the whole variable domain GAGVSQSPSNKVTEKGKDVELRCDPISGHTALYWYRQSLGQGLEFLIYFQGNSAPDKSGLPSDRFSAERTGGSVSTLTIQRTQQEDSAVYLCASSLAQVMFSPLHFGNGTRLTVT.

This clonotype was detected ten times or more. The rearrangement links TRBV15 to TRBJ2-3; possibly TRBD1 for D (6 bases). The V gene lost 2 bases and the J gene lost 3 bases, with 9 bases spanning the gap. This CDR3 has 14 residues. The germline V gene has CDR1 LNHNV and CDR2 YYDKDF (reference sequence). The CDR3 nucleotides are TGTGCCACCAGCAGACCAGGGGAGACAGATACGCAGTATTTT. Translation gives CATSRPGETDTQYF.

The V and J genes are TRBV19 and TRBJ2-1; TRBD2 matches at 8 bases. V gave up 6 bases and J gave up 4 bases; unmatched junction bases: 2. Germline loops: CDR1 LNHDA, CDR2 SQIVND (reference sequence). CDR3 length: 13 amino acids. CDR3 coding DNA: TGTGCCAGTAGAACGGGGGGGTACAATGAGCAGTTCTTC. Its translation: CASRTGGYNEQFF.

The chain recombines TRBV6-1 with TRBJ1-1, with TRBD1 matching 7 bases. With 5 bases clipped from V and 7 bases from J, the junction kept 4 bases outside the gene matches. This CDR3 contains 12 residues. Germline V lookup: CDR1 MNHNS, CDR2 SASEGT. CDR3 coding DNA: TGTGCCAGCAGTCACAGGGGAGATGAAGCTTTCTTT. Translation gives CASSHRGDEAFF.

This clonotype was counted ten times or more. The J gene is TRBJ2-1, the V gene TRBV12-3 or TRBV12-4, with 14 bases matching TRBD2. The ends lost 5 bases at V and 8 bases at J; junction bases unmatched: 5. The CDR3 spans 15 residues. The CDR3 spells CASSPTSGGVDEQFF. The CDR3, as DNA: TGTGCCAGCAGTCCGACTAGCGGGGGGGTTGATGAGCAGTTCTTC.